This T cell receptor (beta chain) was documented in a study of beta chain features in type 1 diabetes. Germline V CDR1 and CDR2: GTSNPN, SVGIG (reference sequence). The CDR3 sequence is 14 residues long. V was clipped by 8 bases and J by 2 bases, with 17 bases between them. The study, taken as a whole, reports: The study found that naive, central memory and Treg TCRB repertoires appeared more similar in patients than in healthy donors. Across all four CD4+ subsets, people with type 1 diabetes showed modestly shorter TCRB CDR3s. Shorter templates might be favored by PCR, and equally so in patients and in controls.

Only a few counts were recorded for this clone. Its antigen is undetermined. Without exception, sorted populations had purity beyond 95%. Investigators reverse transcribed all isolated RNA, so they sequenced expressed TCRB transcripts. Data came from immunoSEQ multiplex PCR; TCRdb stores just in-frame clones and leaves some out. The sample lists approximately 16,000 clones, about 70% occurring once. V gene TRBV30 combines with J gene TRBJ2-3; D is perhaps TRBD1 (5 bases). The sample taken for sequencing was stem cell memory CD4+ T cells from blood. The clonotype comes from a man aged 30 to 45 with type 1 diabetes. For the CDR3, the DNA is TGTGCCCGCCAGGGTCGAGTCGCCACAGATACGCAGTATTTT. Translation: CARQGRVATDTQYF.